In this sample, the clone carrying this T cell receptor (beta chain) turned up many times. Its antigen remains unknown. This table comes from immunoSEQ multiplex PCR, and its TCRdb copy is limited to in-frame clones, with some not included. The profile shows over 4,000 clones, more than 20% of them singletons. The germline V gene encodes CDR1 SGHNT and CDR2 YENEEA. The CDR3 totals 20 residues. V lost 2 bases and J lost 0, with 25 bases in between. Treatment specified: randomized to nivolumab then ipilimumab (arm A) or the reverse (arm B). None of the patients previously received DNA-damaging chemotherapy. This specimen comes from a study of sequential checkpoint blockade in melanoma. Findings and caveats of the study: Tumor T-cell fraction and clonality correlated with PD-L1 and CD8+ counts.

The chain has TRBV11-3 and TRBJ2-5, with D unresolved. The origin of this receptor is a human donor with melanoma. The sample here was tumor tissue (inferred from file names), taken from a patient given nivolumab and ipilimumab in sequence. The CDR3 DNA reads TGTGCCAGCAGCTTATCGTGGAAAGAGGCCCCGAATTGGTACCAAGAGACCCAGTACTTC. It yields the protein CASSLSWKEAPNWYQETQYF.